This entry lists 21 T cell receptor beta chains sequenced from one sample in a study of blood T cell repertoires in COVID-19. Profiling relied on immunoSEQ multiplex PCR, and the TCRdb table lists in-frame clones only, not all of them. The sample lists over 200,000 clones, about 80% occurring once. Sequencing input: PBMCs or T cells enriched from blood (not recorded which). The receptors shown here come from a man in his sixties who had recovered from COVID-19.

In this sample, this clone turned up a few times. In nucleotides, the CDR3 is TGTGCCAGCAGCCAAGGTGGTACGAGCTACGAGCAGTACTTC. It codes for CASSQGGTSYEQYF. The gene calls are TRBV4-2 and TRBJ2-7; D ambiguous. V lost 1 base and J 3 bases, leaving 10 bases between the germline ends. CDR1 is LGHNA and CDR2 is YNFKEQ in the germline V gene. The CDR3 totals 14 residues.

The rearrangement joins TRBV19 to TRBJ1-5; maybe TRBD1 (5 bases). CDR3 length equals 17 residues. The V end lost 6 bases, the J end lost 0 bases, and 18 bases lay between the germline ends. Germline lookup yields CDR1 LNHDA and CDR2 SQIVND (reference sequence). The CDR3 coding sequence is TGTGCCAGTAGGGGCAGGGTGCCCCCTTATAGCAATCAGCCCCAGCATTTT. Amino acids: CASRGRVPPYSNQPQHF.

The chain has TRBV27 and TRBJ2-2, with TRBD1 matching 7 bases. This CDR3 has 16 amino acids. Germline V lookup: CDR1 MNHEY, CDR2 SMNVEV (reference sequence). Losses at the gene ends were 6 bases for V and 4 bases for J; bases not matched to a gene: 11. CDR3 sequence (DNA): TGTGCCAGCAGGAGAGACAGGGCCTCGGGCACCGGGGAGCTGTTTTTT. Translating it yields CASRRDRASGTGELFF.

The CDR3 region has the DNA TGTGCCTGGGGGGAGGGACGGAGAAACACTGAAGCTTTCTTT. Translation: CAWGEGRRNTEAFF. This chain uses TRBV30 with TRBJ1-1; a possible D gene is TRBD1 (5 bases). This CDR3 contains 14 residues. Looked up from germline, CDR1 is GTSNPN and CDR2 is SVGIG (reference sequence). V was trimmed by 5 bases and J by 2 bases, leaving 15 bases between them. Full variable domain (missing parts from reference TRBV30 and TRBJ1-1): SQTIHQWPATLVQPVGSPLSLECTVEGTSNPNLYWYRQAAGRGLQLLFYSVGIGQISSEVPQNLSASRPQDRQFILSSKKLLLSDSGFYLCAWGEGRRNTEAFFGQGTRLTVV.

This clone showed up just once. The chain carries TRBV15 and TRBJ1-1, with D maybe TRBD1 (5 bases). V dropped 3 bases and J dropped 1 base, with 12 bases sitting between them. CDR1 LNHNV and CDR2 YYDKDF come from the germline V gene (reference sequence). This CDR3 is 15 amino acids long. The CDR3 is CATSSRKDRNTEAFF. CDR3 in DNA: TGTGCCACCAGCAGCCGAAAAGACAGGAACACTGAAGCTTTCTTT.

The V call is TRBV30, the J call TRBJ2-3, with 7 bases that match TRBD2. Trimming took 0 bases from V and 0 from J; bases not matched to a gene: 3. Germline CDR1 is GTSNPN and CDR2 is SVGIG (reference sequence). There are 15 residues in the CDR3. The CDR3 sequence: CAWSVGGTSTDTQYF. The CDR3 DNA reads as TGTGCCTGGAGTGTCGGGGGGACTAGCACAGATACGCAGTATTTT.

The J gene is TRBJ1-1, the V gene TRBV11-3; the D is unclear. V lost 9 bases to trimming and J lost 8 bases, with 10 bases between them. The CDR3 is 10 amino acids. The germline V gene has CDR1 SGHNT and CDR2 YENEEA. DNA for the CDR3: TGTGCCAGTACAATCTCCGAAGCTTTCTTT. Protein: CASTISEAFF.

The chain uses TRBV24-1 and TRBJ2-2, with D possibly being TRBD1 (6 bases). Trimming stripped 7 bases from V and 5 bases from J, with 16 bases between. Germline V gene data show CDR1 as KGHDR and CDR2 as SFDVKD. This CDR3 is 15 amino acids long. The chain's CDR3 is CATSETGTPTGELFF. In nucleotides, the CDR3 is TGTGCCACCAGCGAAACCGGGACACCGACCGGGGAGCTGTTTTTT.

The chain couples TRBV12-5 to TRBJ2-7, with D hard to call. CDR1 LGHNT and CDR2 FRNRAP come from the germline V gene. CDR3 length equals 16 residues. V gave up 1 base and J gave up 2 bases, with 15 bases separating them. The CDR3 region is CASGLDVEPGTYEQYF. CDR3 DNA sequence: TGTGCTAGTGGTTTGGATGTTGAGCCGGGTACCTACGAGCAGTACTTC.

The chain has TRBV14 and TRBJ1-4; TRBD1 is a possible D gene (5 bases). The CDR3 is 13 residues long. Germline CDR1 and CDR2: SGHDN and FVKESK. The V and J ends lost 5 bases and 4 bases respectively, with 8 bases between them. DNA of the CDR3: TGTGCCAGCAGCAAGGGACTTAATGAAAAACTGTTTTTT. Its translation is CASSKGLNEKLFF.

This clone was picked up a small number of times. V is TRBV6-5 and J is TRBJ1-5; D call uncertain. Trimming stripped 0 bases from V and 5 bases from J, with 11 bases between. CDR1 MNHEY and CDR2 SVGAGI come from the germline V gene. This CDR3 contains 15 residues. CDR3 bases: TGTGCCAGCAGTTACTCAGGGTTCGGGGATCAGCCCCAGCATTTT. Protein product: CASSYSGFGDQPQHF.

The chain combines TRBV5-1 with TRBJ2-7, with D perhaps matching TRBD1 (6 bases). This CDR3 region has 15 residues. V dropped 4 bases and J dropped 3 bases, with 17 bases sitting between them. CDR1 SGHRS and CDR2 YFSETQ come from the germline V gene. The DNA of the CDR3 is TGCGCCAGCAGCAGGACTCAGGGGCATCACTACGAGCAGTACTTC. This gives the protein CASSRTQGHHYEQYF.

V and J are TRBV5-1 and TRBJ1-6; 8 bases line up with TRBD1. Losses at the gene ends were 0 bases for V and 9 bases for J; bases not matched to a gene: 8. In germline, CDR1 is SGHRS, CDR2 YFSETQ. This CDR3 spans 16 amino acids. CDR3 bases: TGCGCCAGCAGCTTGGAAGGGACAGGCTGGGGTTCACCCCTCCACTTT. Protein product: CASSLEGTGWGSPLHF.

The chain links TRBV6-2 or TRBV6-3 to TRBJ1-5, with 8 bases that match TRBD1. This CDR3 spans 13 amino acids. Germline V gene sequence: CDR1 MNHEY, CDR2 SVGEGT. J lost 6 bases, V lost 4 bases, and 2 bases had no gene match. CDR3 residues: CASSLQGAQPQHF. The CDR3 DNA reads TGTGCCAGCAGTTTGCAGGGGGCTCAGCCCCAGCATTTT.

The V call is TRBV6-5, the J call TRBJ2-7, with 11 bases matching TRBD1. CDR1 and CDR2 (germline): MNHEY, SVGAGI. The CDR3 loop spans 16 amino acids. V trimming: 0 bases; J trimming: 5 bases; junction bases outside the gene matches: 6. DNA of the CDR3: TGTGCCAGCAGTTACTCCCGGGACAGGGGGTTCCACGAGCAGTACTTC. It yields the protein CASSYSRDRGFHEQYF.

This clone has a handful of counts. This chain joins TRBV9 and TRBJ2-2; TRBD1 matches 11 bases. V shed 3 bases and J 4 bases; nucleotides not matched to a gene: 5. Germline CDR1 and CDR2: SGDLS and YYNGEE. The CDR3 sequence is 16 residues long. CDR3 bases: TGTGCCAGCAGCGCCACGGGACAGGGGGGCACCGGGGAGCTGTTTTTT. Encoded protein: CASSATGQGGTGELFF.

The chain combines TRBV13 with TRBJ2-1; a possible D gene is TRBD2 (6 bases). Per the germline V gene, CDR1 is PRHDT and CDR2 is FYEKMQ (reference sequence). This CDR3 has 17 residues. The V and J ends lost 0 bases and 0 bases respectively, with 12 bases between them. For the CDR3, the DNA is TGTGCCAGCAGCTTAGGACGCGGGACGAGCTCCTACAATGAGCAGTTCTTC. Translation: CASSLGRGTSSYNEQFF.

This chain uses TRBV7-2 with TRBJ2-7; tentative D call: TRBD1 (6 bases). Deletions cut 1 base from V and 7 bases from J, with 17 bases between. Germline CDR1 reads SGHTA; CDR2 reads FQGNSA. This CDR3 has 15 amino acids. CDR3 in amino acids: CASSLVGGEAGEQYF. For the CDR3, the DNA is TGTGCCAGCAGCTTAGTAGGGGGTGAGGCTGGGGAGCAGTACTTC. Filled out from reference TRBV7-2 and TRBJ2-7, the complete variable domain reads GAGVSQSPSNKVTEKGKDVELRCDPISGHTALYWYRQSLGQGLEFLIYFQGNSAPDKSGLPSDRFSAERTGGSVSTLTIQRTQQEDSAVYLCASSLVGGEAGEQYFGPGTRLTVT.

Written as DNA, the CDR3 is TGTGCCAGCGGGCTCGGTGAAAAACTGTTTTTT. Protein product: CASGLGEKLFF. The chain has TRBV12-3 or TRBV12-4 and TRBJ1-4; D remains unclear. The V and J ends lost 8 bases and 7 bases respectively, with 8 bases between them. CDR3 length: 11 residues.

The chain is built from TRBV7-8 and TRBJ1-2; no clear D. Trimming pared 4 bases from V and 4 bases from J, leaving 13 bases between. The CDR3 extends over 14 amino acids. The germline V gene encodes CDR1 SGHVS and CDR2 FQNEAQ. The CDR3 DNA sequence: TGTGCCAGCAGCTCAAGGACGGGAACCTATGGCTACACCTTC. It yields the protein CASSSRTGTYGYTF.

This clone occurred once. The chain combines TRBV20-1 with TRBJ2-1, with 9 nucleotides matching TRBD2. The CDR3 totals 14 residues. The germline CDR1 and CDR2 sequences are DFQATT and SNEGSKA (reference sequence). After removal of 3 bases from V and 8 bases from J, the junction contained 8 bases not matched to a gene. The CDR3 is CSASGGGARDEQFF. The CDR3 DNA reads TGCAGTGCTAGTGGCGGGGGGGCCCGCGATGAGCAGTTCTTC.